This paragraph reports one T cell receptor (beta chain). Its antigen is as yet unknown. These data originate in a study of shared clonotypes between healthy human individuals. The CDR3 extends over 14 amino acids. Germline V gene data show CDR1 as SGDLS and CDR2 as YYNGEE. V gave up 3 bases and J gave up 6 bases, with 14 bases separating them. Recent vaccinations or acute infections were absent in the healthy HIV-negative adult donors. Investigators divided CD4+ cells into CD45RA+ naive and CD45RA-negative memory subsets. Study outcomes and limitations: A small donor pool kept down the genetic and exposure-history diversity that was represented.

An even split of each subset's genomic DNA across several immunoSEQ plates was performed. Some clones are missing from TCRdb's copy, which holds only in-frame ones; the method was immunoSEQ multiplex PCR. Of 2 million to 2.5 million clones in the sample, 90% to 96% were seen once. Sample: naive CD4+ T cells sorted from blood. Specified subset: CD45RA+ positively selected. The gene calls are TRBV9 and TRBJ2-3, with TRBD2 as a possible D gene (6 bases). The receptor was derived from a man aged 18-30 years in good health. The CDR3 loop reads CASSALGEVDTQYF. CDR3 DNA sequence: TGTGCCAGCAGCGCCCTGGGGGAGGTGGATACGCAGTATTTT.